This T cell receptor beta chain was identified in a study of blood T cell repertoires in COVID-19. The protocol was immunoSEQ multiplex PCR, while the TCRdb copy is restricted to in-frame clones and leaves out a portion. Of some 100,000 clones listed, 80% to 90% are singletons. The material sequenced was peripheral blood. The clonotype was recovered from a woman aged 30 to 39 with acute or convalescent COVID-19.

Here the CDR3 reads CASSLRDRASYEQYF. Written as DNA, the CDR3 is TGTGCCAGCAGTTTAAGAGACAGGGCCTCCTACGAGCAGTACTTC. The chain couples TRBV28 to TRBJ2-7; TRBD1 matches at 7 bases. CDR1 MDHEN and CDR2 SYDVKM come from the germline V gene. The length of the CDR3 is 15 residues. The trim removed 2 bases at V and 0 bases at J, leaving 4 bases unmatched.